The entry that follows covers one TCR beta chain sequence. The target antigen is unknown. The PCR used 60 Vbeta and 13 Jbeta primers. Libraries were prepared by immunoSEQ multiplex PCR; TCRdb keeps only in-frame clonotypes and omits some of them. The sample records some 88,000 clones, 65% to 80% being singletons. These data belong to a study of cytomegalovirus exposure and HLA in healthy donors. Whole-study results and caveats: In all likelihood, a cluster of highly shared sequence variants was a sequencing artifact. Accounts indicate the classifier identified cytomegalovirus status with strong specificity and sensitivity. The study carried out a later analysis of TCR beta sequences. It associated some 18,000 of them with specific HLA alleles at a false discovery rate of 0.05. Among CMV-associated TCR beta chains, most appeared HLA-restricted in a later analysis.

Germline CDR1 reads DFQATT; CDR2 reads SNEGSKA (reference sequence). V was trimmed by 7 bases and J by 6 bases, leaving 11 bases between them. The CDR3 is made up of 11 amino acids. The sequence was collected from a woman aged 18-29 years in good health and CMV-seropositive. Sequenced sample: PBMCs. The chain employs TRBV20-1 and TRBJ2-3, with TRBD2 as a possible D gene (5 bases). Written as DNA, the CDR3 is TGCAGTGTACCGGGGAAGGATACGCAGTATTTT. Translation: CSVPGKDTQYF.